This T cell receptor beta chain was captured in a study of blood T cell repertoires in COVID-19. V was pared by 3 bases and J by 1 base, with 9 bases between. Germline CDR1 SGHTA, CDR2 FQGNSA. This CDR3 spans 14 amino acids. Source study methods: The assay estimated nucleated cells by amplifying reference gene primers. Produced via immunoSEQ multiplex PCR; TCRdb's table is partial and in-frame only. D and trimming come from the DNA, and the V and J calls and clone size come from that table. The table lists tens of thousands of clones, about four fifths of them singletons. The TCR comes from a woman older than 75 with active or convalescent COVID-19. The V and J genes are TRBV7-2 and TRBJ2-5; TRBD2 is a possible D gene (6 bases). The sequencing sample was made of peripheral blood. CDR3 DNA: TGTGCCAGCAGCTTCCCGGGACTCCAAGAGACCCAGTACTTC. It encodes CASSFPGLQETQYF.